What follows are 9 T cell receptor beta chains derived from one specimen sequenced in a study of PD-1 blockade in mismatch repair-deficient tumors. TCRdb keeps only in-frame clones here, not all; method: immunoSEQ multiplex PCR. The sample consists of roughly 110,000 clones, roughly 80% of them appearing once. Sequences were derived from peripheral blood, sampled approximately 14 months after starting pembrolizumab. All receptors derive from an adult with mismatch repair-deficient cancer.

The chain combines TRBV2 with TRBJ1-1; D gene ambiguous. Per germline, CDR1 SNHLY and CDR2 FYNNEI. The CDR3 runs to 13 residues. The V gene lost 2 bases and the J gene lost 7 bases, with 11 bases spanning the gap. This CDR3 is CASSETNKNEAFF. The CDR3 DNA follows: TGTGCCAGCAGTGAAACGAACAAGAATGAAGCTTTCTTT. Full variable domain (rest looked up from reference TRBV2 and TRBJ1-1): EPEVTQTPSHQVTQMGQEVILRCVPISNHLYFYWYRQILGQKVEFLVSFYNNEISEKSEIFDDQFSVERPDGSNFTLKIRSTKLEDSAMYFCASSETNKNEAFFGQGTRLTVV.

The chain links TRBV7-9 to TRBJ2-7; tentatively, D is TRBD1 (6 bases). V shed 4 bases and J shed 1 base, with 14 bases lying between them. Germline CDR1 SEHNR, CDR2 FQNEAQ (reference sequence). The CDR3 contains 15 residues. The CDR3 sequence is CASSSGQPFSYEQYF. CDR3 DNA: TGTGCCAGCAGCTCCGGACAGCCTTTTTCCTACGAGCAGTACTTC.

This clone has at least ten counts. The genes are TRBV7-2 and TRBJ1-3; D gene ambiguous. The CDR3 runs to 15 residues. Germline loops: CDR1 SGHTA, CDR2 FQGNSA. The V and J ends lost 5 bases and 2 bases respectively, with 13 bases between them. In DNA form, the CDR3 reads TGTGCCAGCAGCCTCGGAGGGCTTCCTGGAAACACCATATATTTT. Protein: CASSLGGLPGNTIYF.

A single count supports this clone. V is TRBV5-1 and J is TRBJ2-3; D is uncertain. Trimming stripped 0 bases from V and 1 base from J, with 9 bases between. The CDR3 runs to 15 residues. Germline V gene sequence: CDR1 SGHRS, CDR2 YFSETQ. Here the CDR3 reads CASSLGFSGTDTQYF. CDR3 DNA sequence: TGCGCCAGCAGCTTGGGGTTTTCTGGCACAGATACGCAGTATTTT.

This clone was observed once. CDR3: CASRQGESFHEQYF. DNA for the CDR3: TGTGCCAGCAGGCAGGGGGAGTCTTTCCACGAGCAGTACTTC. The chain uses TRBV4-2 and TRBJ2-7; 7 bases are a match to TRBD1. This CDR3 comprises 14 residues. The germline V gene has CDR1 LGHNA and CDR2 YNFKEQ. V shed 6 bases and J 5 bases; nucleotides not matched to a gene: 10.

This rearrangement joins TRBV19 to TRBJ2-1; TRBD1 matches 8 bases. J was trimmed by 2 bases and V by 5 bases; bases with no gene match: 8. This CDR3 spans 16 amino acids. Per the germline V gene, CDR1 is LNHDA and CDR2 is SQIVND (reference sequence). Here the CDR3 reads CASSPYRGTPYNEQFF. The DNA of the CDR3 is TGTGCCAGTAGTCCCTACAGGGGGACCCCCTACAATGAGCAGTTCTTC.

This chain uses TRBV6-1 with TRBJ1-5, with D maybe TRBD1 (5 bases). The CDR3 has 14 residues. Per germline, CDR1 MNHNS and CDR2 SASEGT. V was shortened by 7 bases and J by 3 bases, with 13 bases between the two germline ends. CDR3 sequence: CASTRTSDNQPQHF. CDR3 in DNA: TGTGCCAGCACTCGGACATCGGACAATCAGCCCCAGCATTTT.

The J gene is TRBJ2-5, the V gene TRBV18, with D unclear. With 4 bases removed from V and 3 bases from J, the gap between germline ends came to 9 bases. Germline assignment: CDR1 KGHSH and CDR2 LQKENI. The CDR3 extends over 13 amino acids. The CDR3 sequence: CASSRGSKETQYF. In nucleotides, the CDR3 is TGTGCCAGCTCACGGGGTAGTAAAGAGACCCAGTACTTC.

V gene TRBV27 combines with J gene TRBJ2-7, with 12 bases that match TRBD2. This CDR3 is built from 18 residues. V lost 1 base, J lost 6 bases, and 13 bases stayed unmatched. Germline CDR1 is MNHEY and CDR2 is SMNVEV (reference sequence). This CDR3 reads CASSLYPPTSGRSGEQYF. In nucleotides, the CDR3 is TGTGCCAGCAGTTTATACCCCCCCACTAGCGGGAGGTCTGGCGAGCAGTACTTC.